The next 27 T cell receptor beta chains were all read from a single sample in a study of blood T cell repertoires in COVID-19. The repertoire was sequenced with immunoSEQ multiplex PCR; TCRdb's copy has only in-frame clones and lacks some. The top ten clones hold around 21% of a sample with 60,000 to 85,000 clones, 70% to 80% of them seen once. The sequenced sample consisted of peripheral blood. All receptors derive from a man aged 70 or older with acute or convalescent COVID-19.

The chain couples TRBV7-9 to TRBJ1-2; D remains ambiguous. Germline V CDR1 and CDR2: SEHNR, FQNEAQ (reference sequence). The CDR3 extends over 15 amino acids. The ends were cut back, 0 bases at V and 2 bases at J, with 10 bases in the middle. The CDR3 protein is CASSLALGENYGYTF. The CDR3 DNA reads TGTGCCAGCAGCTTAGCGCTCGGGGAGAACTATGGCTACACCTTC.

CDR3 sequence reads: CASSKGLAGGFTDTQYF. For the CDR3, the DNA is TGTGCCAGTAGTAAGGGACTAGCGGGAGGCTTCACAGATACGCAGTATTTT. V and J are TRBV19 and TRBJ2-3; 15 bases are a match to TRBD2. CDR1 is LNHDA and CDR2 is SQIVND in the germline V gene (reference sequence). Unmatched junction bases numbered 4, after V lost 4 bases and J lost 2 bases. The CDR3 sequence is 17 residues long.

V is TRBV18 and J is TRBJ1-4, with D unresolved. The CDR3 runs to 13 residues. The V gene's germline CDR1 is KGHSH and CDR2 LQKENI. Deletions cut 6 bases from V and 11 bases from J, with 16 bases between. The chain's CDR3 is CASSAGPAGKLFF. DNA for the CDR3: TGTGCCAGCTCTGCAGGCCCCGCTGGGAAACTGTTTTTT.

The chain carries TRBV6-5 and TRBJ1-2; the match to TRBD1 covers 9 bases. Germline V gene data show CDR1 as MNHEY and CDR2 as SVGAGI. The CDR3 is made up of 15 amino acids. V dropped 6 bases and J dropped 4; count of bases not matched to a gene: 9. This CDR3 is CASSPGQGTVYGYTF. The CDR3 DNA reads TGTGCCAGCAGCCCAGGACAGGGGACGGTCTATGGCTACACCTTC.

The CDR3 DNA reads TGTGCCAGCAGCTTAGGGCCAGGTTCACCCTACGAGCAGTACTTC. Amino acid sequence: CASSLGPGSPYEQYF. The V call is TRBV7-9, the J call TRBJ2-7, with D unresolved. The CDR3 is made up of 15 amino acids. The germline V and J ends were trimmed by 1 base and 2 bases, with 12 bases remaining between them. CDR1 and CDR2 (germline): SEHNR, FQNEAQ (reference sequence). Supplemented by reference TRBV7-9 and TRBJ2-7, the full variable domain reads DTGVSQNPRHKITKRGQNVTFRCDPISEHNRLYWYRQTLGQGPEFLTYFQNEAQLEKSRLLSDRFSAERPKGSFSTLEIQRTEQGDSAMYLCASSLGPGSPYEQYFGPGTRLTVT.

This rearrangement joins TRBV5-1 to TRBJ2-2; 8 nucleotides line up with TRBD2. The ends lost 7 bases at V and 5 bases at J; junction bases unmatched: 7. This CDR3 contains 14 residues. Per germline, CDR1 SGHRS and CDR2 YFSETQ. In nucleotides, the CDR3 is TGCGCCAGCGAAATAGCGGGACATACCGGGGAGCTGTTTTTT. It is translated as CASEIAGHTGELFF.

This chain links TRBV6-5 with TRBJ1-5; D ambiguous. CDR1 is MNHEY and CDR2 is SVGAGI in the germline V gene. The CDR3 has 13 amino acids. V gave up 7 bases and J gave up 1 base, with 8 bases separating them. CDR3 bases: TGTGCCAGCACCCCTAGAAGCAATCAGCCCCAGCATTTT. It is translated as CASTPRSNQPQHF.

V usage is TRBV4-3 and J usage is TRBJ2-1, with 7 bases fitting TRBD2. J was trimmed by 7 bases and V by 0 bases; bases with no gene match: 12. Germline assignment: CDR1 LGHNA and CDR2 YSLEER. The CDR3 runs 17 residues. Here the CDR3 DNA reads TGCGCCAGCAGCCAAGATAGGACTACCCGGGGAGGGAATGAGCAGTTCTTC. Its translation is CASSQDRTTRGGNEQFF.

The V call is TRBV12-3 or TRBV12-4, the J call TRBJ2-1, with D possibly TRBD1 on 5 matching bases. V lost 5 bases and J 8 bases, leaving 13 bases between the germline ends. The CDR3 contains 13 residues. This CDR3 reads CASSPTDSHEQFF. DNA for the CDR3: TGTGCCAGCAGTCCGACCGACAGCCATGAGCAGTTCTTC.

The genes are TRBV28 and TRBJ1-1, with a possible D match to TRBD1 (5 bases). V gave up 2 bases and J gave up 3 bases, with 13 bases separating them. CDR1 is MDHEN and CDR2 is SYDVKM in the germline V gene. This CDR3 comprises 15 residues. Here the CDR3 DNA reads TGTGCCAGCAGTTTAATCACGACAGTGGACACTGAAGCTTTCTTT. It codes for CASSLITTVDTEAFF.

The V call is TRBV19, the J call TRBJ1-5; D is uncertain. V was cut by 7 bases and J by 2 bases, with 6 bases left in between. This CDR3 region has 12 residues. In germline, CDR1 is LNHDA, CDR2 SQIVND (reference sequence). CDR3 DNA sequence: TGTGCCAGTACCAGTGGCAATCAGCCCCAGCATTTT. This gives the protein CASTSGNQPQHF.

The J gene is TRBJ2-1, the V gene TRBV19; 14 bases fit TRBD2. J gave up 7 bases and V 2 bases, and 10 bases lay outside the gene matches. The V gene's germline CDR1 is LNHDA and CDR2 SQIVND (reference sequence). This CDR3 contains 18 residues. Here the CDR3 DNA reads TGTGCCAGTAGTATATCTCCGGGACTAGCGGGAGTGTTTAATGAGCAGTTCTTC. It yields the protein CASSISPGLAGVFNEQFF.

The chain links TRBV5-1 to TRBJ2-3; D not resolved. The germline gives CDR1 SGHRS, CDR2 YFSETQ. Trimming pared 0 bases from V and 5 bases from J, leaving 13 bases between. The CDR3 runs 15 residues. CDR3 protein: CASSLEPRLQDTQYF. CDR3 sequence (DNA): TGCGCCAGCAGCTTGGAGCCCAGACTTCAAGATACGCAGTATTTT.

The chain uses TRBV12-3 or TRBV12-4 and TRBJ2-5; weak D call: TRBD1 (6 bases). The CDR3 totals 11 residues. V lost 5 bases and J 13 bases, leaving 14 bases between the germline ends. CDR3 loop: CASSASGTLYF. CDR3 nucleotides: TGTGCCAGCAGTGCCTCCGGGACACTGTACTTC.

This chain joins TRBV19 and TRBJ2-1, with 8 bases matching TRBD1. Unmatched junction bases numbered 7, after V lost 5 bases and J lost 4 bases. CDR1 and CDR2 from the germline V gene are LNHDA and SQIVND (reference sequence). The CDR3 totals 15 residues. CDR3 amino acids: CASSLGQGGYNEQFF. The CDR3 nucleotides are TGTGCCAGTAGTCTTGGACAGGGAGGTTACAATGAGCAGTTCTTC.

The rearrangement uses TRBV6-5 and TRBJ2-7, with TRBD1 identical over 7 bases. The germline V gene has CDR1 MNHEY and CDR2 SVGAGI. The CDR3 is made up of 14 amino acids. The V segment lost 6 bases and the J segment 3 bases; nucleotides outside the gene matches: 8. Here the CDR3 DNA reads TGTGCCAGCAGCCGACAGGGAGCTCTCTACGAGCAGTACTTC. Translated, it gives CASSRQGALYEQYF.

The chain uses TRBV5-6 and TRBJ1-4, with 7 positions matching TRBD1. The CDR3 contains 13 residues. V lost 4 bases and J lost 10; bases outside the gene matches: 7. Germline V gene lookup returns CDR1 SGHDT and CDR2 YYEEEE. CDR3 loop: CASSTEGARKLFF. The CDR3 region has the DNA TGTGCCAGCAGCACCGAGGGGGCGCGAAAACTGTTTTTT. The whole variable domain, filled in from reference TRBV5-6 and TRBJ1-4, reads DAGVTQSPTHLIKTRGQQVTLRCSPKSGHDTVSWYQQALGQGPQFIFQYYEEEERQRGNFPDRFSGHQFPNYSSELNVNALLLGDSALYLCASSTEGARKLFFGSGTQLSVL.

The rearrangement joins TRBV5-1 to TRBJ2-7, with D possibly being TRBD1 (6 bases). Trimming removed 6 bases at V and 5 bases at J, with 18 bases between. Looked up from germline, CDR1 is SGHRS and CDR2 is YFSETQ. CDR3 length: 14 amino acids. The CDR3 region has the DNA TGCGCCAGCAAAGTTCCCAACAGGGTAGACGAGCAGTACTTC. Protein sequence: CASKVPNRVDEQYF. The variable domain in full, completed from reference TRBV5-1 and TRBJ2-7, reads KAGVTQTPRYLIKTRGQQVTLSCSPISGHRSVSWYQQTPGQGLQFLFEYFSETQRNKGNFPGRFSGRQFSNSRSEMNVSTLELGDSALYLCASKVPNRVDEQYFGPGTRLTVT.

This sequence joins TRBV27 and TRBJ2-3, with D perhaps matching TRBD1 (6 bases). Germline assignment: CDR1 MNHEY and CDR2 SMNVEV (reference sequence). CDR3 length: 15 amino acids. The V and J ends lost 5 bases and 5 bases respectively, with 17 bases between them. CDR3 protein: CASSPRQVVKDTQYF. Written as DNA, the CDR3 is TGTGCCAGCAGTCCCCGACAGGTTGTCAAAGATACGCAGTATTTT.

The chain recombines TRBV7-3 with TRBJ2-1; 11 bases align to TRBD2. Germline CDR1 and CDR2: SGHTA and FQGTGA. This CDR3 has 13 amino acids. After removal of 5 bases from V and 13 bases from J, the junction contained 7 bases not matched to a gene. The CDR3 is CASSATSGGVQFF. The CDR3 coding sequence is TGTGCCAGCAGCGCCACTAGCGGGGGTGTACAGTTCTTC.

The rearrangement links TRBV9 to TRBJ2-3; 9 nucleotides align to TRBD2. V lost 2 bases to trimming and J lost 0 bases; unmatched junction nucleotides: 1. Germline V gene lookup returns CDR1 SGDLS and CDR2 YYNGEE. The CDR3 has 15 amino acids. This CDR3 is CASSVREGSTDTQYF. The CDR3 region has the DNA TGTGCCAGCAGCGTGCGGGAGGGAAGCACAGATACGCAGTATTTT.

This clone was seen a single time. J is TRBJ2-2 and V is TRBV11-1, with a tentative D call TRBD2 (7 bases). V was cut by 3 bases and J by 8 bases, with 16 bases left in between. The CDR3 is 15 residues long. CDR1 SGHAT and CDR2 FQDESV come from the germline V gene (reference sequence). The CDR3 DNA is TGTGCCAGCAGCTTGCAGGGGACTACCTTGGGGGAGCTGTTTTTT. It codes for CASSLQGTTLGELFF.

V gene TRBV19 combines with J gene TRBJ2-7, with 12 bases matching TRBD1. CDR3 length: 16 residues. Germline lookup yields CDR1 LNHDA and CDR2 SQIVND (reference sequence). The junction had 7 bases not matched to a gene; V was cut back by 5 bases and J by 2 bases. The CDR3 nucleotides are TGTGCCAGTAGTTCCCTCGGGACAGGGGGCACCTACGAGCAGTACTTC. This encodes CASSSLGTGGTYEQYF.

The gene calls are TRBV19 and TRBJ1-1; possible D gene TRBD1, 5 bases. The CDR3 contains 14 residues. Germline V gene sequence: CDR1 LNHDA, CDR2 SQIVND (reference sequence). V lost 5 bases and J 0 bases, leaving 10 bases between the germline ends. The CDR3: CASSPTGLNTEAFF. CDR3 coding DNA: TGTGCCAGTAGTCCCACAGGACTGAACACTGAAGCTTTCTTT. The full variable domain, with the rest looked up from reference TRBV19 and TRBJ1-1, is DGGITQSPKYLFRKEGQNVTLSCEQNLNHDAMYWYRQDPGQGLRLIYYSQIVNDFQKGDIAEGYSVSREKKESFPLTVTSAQKNPTAFYLCASSPTGLNTEAFFGQGTRLTVV.

In this sample, this clone turned up a few times. The chain couples TRBV4-2 to TRBJ2-7, with TRBD1 identical over 7 bases. The CDR3 consists of 15 residues. V gave up 5 bases and J gave up 0 bases; unmatched junction bases: 7. Germline V lookup: CDR1 LGHNA, CDR2 YNFKEQ. The DNA for the CDR3 is TGTGCCAGCAGCGATCGGACAGGCAGCTCCTACGAGCAGTACTTC. Encoded protein: CASSDRTGSSYEQYF.

The CDR3 loop is CASSLPRVSSYEQYF. As DNA, the CDR3 is TGTGCCAGCAGTTTACCTCGAGTGAGCTCCTACGAGCAGTACTTC. The J gene is TRBJ2-7, the V gene TRBV27; no clear D gene. Germline V gives CDR1 MNHEY, CDR2 SMNVEV (reference sequence). The CDR3 has 15 amino acids. V lost 2 bases, J lost 0 bases, and 11 bases lay in between.

The table lists this clone with a few counts. The chain uses TRBV4-3 and TRBJ1-1, with TRBD1 as a possible D gene (6 bases). The CDR3 covers 15 residues. The germline CDR1 and CDR2 sequences are LGHNA and YSLEER. V was pared by 2 bases and J by 1 base, with 11 bases between. CDR3 sequence reads: CASSQQGWANTEAFF. The CDR3 DNA reads as TGCGCCAGCAGCCAACAGGGGTGGGCGAACACTGAAGCTTTCTTT.